Below, 5 T cell receptor beta chains from the same sample are listed, as sequenced in a study of T cell repertoires in cytomegalovirus infection. The antigens these receptors bind are not known. MiXCR, applied by TCRdb to the reads, yields one record per CDR3 protein. This table has approximately 50,000 distinct CDR3 sequences, 15% to 20% appearing once. The source was CD8+ T cells from cultured PBMCs, collected from culture after CMV antigen stimulation. The receptors here all came from a human donor in good health (CMV status not recorded). Some clones in this sample may be carry-over from other donors' samples.

This clonotype was seen more than once but under ten times. This chain uses TRBV19 with TRBJ1-1; D is ambiguous. The CDR3 runs to 12 residues. Germline loops: CDR1 LNHDA, CDR2 SQIVND (reference sequence). Trimming removed 3 bases from V and 8 bases from J, with 10 bases in between. This CDR3 reads CASSMGPREAFF. CDR3 coding DNA: TGTGCCAGTAGTATGGGCCCCCGGGAAGCTTTCTTT. The full variable domain, completed using reference TRBV19 and TRBJ1-1, is DGGITQSPKYLFRKEGQNVTLSCEQNLNHDAMYWYRQDPGQGLRLIYYSQIVNDFQKGDIAEGYSVSREKKESFPLTVTSAQKNPTAFYLCASSMGPREAFFGQGTRLTVV.

This clonotype has a handful of counts. The V gene is TRBV19, the J gene TRBJ2-5; D is unresolved. CDR3 length: 14 residues. Trimming pared 2 bases from V and 0 bases from J, leaving 7 bases between. Germline CDR1 reads LNHDA; CDR2 reads SQIVND (reference sequence). CDR3 DNA: TGTGCCAGTAGTATACTGGGCTACCAAGAGACCCAGTACTTC. It is translated as CASSILGYQETQYF.

Only a few counts were recorded for this clonotype. The chain employs TRBV15 and TRBJ1-2; tentatively, D is TRBD1 (5 bases). Between the trimmed V and J ends, which lost 0 bases and 8 bases, there was a span of 13 bases. The CDR3 extends over 14 amino acids. Germline lookup yields CDR1 LNHNV and CDR2 YYDKDF (reference sequence). In DNA, the CDR3 is TGTGCCACCAGCAGAGATGCGGGGGTGGGAGGCTACACCTTC. This gives the protein CATSRDAGVGGYTF.

The V gene is TRBV27, the J gene TRBJ1-6, with D perhaps TRBD1 (5 bases). CDR1 and CDR2 (germline): MNHEY, SMNVEV (reference sequence). Trimming took 6 bases from V and 15 from J, leaving 15 bases between them. The length of the CDR3 is 12 residues. In DNA form, the CDR3 reads TGTGCCAGCAGGCCTGTTAGGGGTCTCCTCCACTTT. Translated, it gives CASRPVRGLLHF.

The CDR3 nucleotides are TGTGCCAGCAGCTTGGCCGGGACAGGGGCCTACGAGCAGTACTTC. Protein: CASSLAGTGAYEQYF. This chain joins TRBV7-2 and TRBJ2-7; 10 bases are shared with TRBD1. The length of the CDR3 is 15 residues. Germline values: CDR1 SGHTA, CDR2 FQGNSA. Trimming cost V 3 bases and J 2 bases; bases outside gene matches: 4.